Here is one T cell receptor beta chain with its context. The junction departs from germline at one end; a sequencing error may be responsible. This entry is derived from a study of memory CD4+ T cells and cytomegalovirus serostatus. Clones were sequenced by immunoSEQ multiplex PCR, and TCRdb holds only the in-frame ones, with some missing. The table has about 64,000 clones, 60% to 80% seen once. The sort gate was single viable CD3+CD4+CD8-CD45RO+ cells for memory CD4+ T cells. Positive selection with CD4 microbeads enriched total CD4+ T cells. The sequence derives from an adult in good health and CMV-seronegative. The sample taken for sequencing was memory CD4+ T cells from blood.

CDR3 residues: CASSEDPRGYNEQFF. The CDR3 coding sequence is TGTGCTAGCAGCGAGGACCCAAGGGGGTACAATGAGCAGTTCTTC. The V gene is TRBV7-7, the J gene TRBJ2-1; perhaps TRBD1 as D (6 bases). Germline V gene data show CDR1 as SSHAT and CDR2 as FNYEAQ (reference sequence). The CDR3 sequence is 15 residues long.